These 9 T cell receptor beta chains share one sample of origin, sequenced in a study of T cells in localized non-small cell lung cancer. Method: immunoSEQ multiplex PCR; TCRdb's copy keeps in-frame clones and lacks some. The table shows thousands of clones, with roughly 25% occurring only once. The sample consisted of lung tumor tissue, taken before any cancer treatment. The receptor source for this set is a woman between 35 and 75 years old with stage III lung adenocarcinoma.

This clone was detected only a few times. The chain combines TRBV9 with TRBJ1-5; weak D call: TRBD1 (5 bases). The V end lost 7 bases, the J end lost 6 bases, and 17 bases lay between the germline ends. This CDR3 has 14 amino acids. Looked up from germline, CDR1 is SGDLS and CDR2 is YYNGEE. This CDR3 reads CASGLAGDTQPQHF. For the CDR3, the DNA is TGTGCCAGCGGGTTGGCGGGGGATACTCAGCCCCAGCATTTT.

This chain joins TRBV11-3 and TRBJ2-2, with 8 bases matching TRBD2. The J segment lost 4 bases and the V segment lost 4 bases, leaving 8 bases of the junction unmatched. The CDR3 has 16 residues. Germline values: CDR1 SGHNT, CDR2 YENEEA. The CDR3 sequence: CASSYQRERRTGELFF. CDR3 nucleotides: TGTGCCAGCAGCTACCAGCGGGAGAGGCGCACCGGGGAGCTGTTTTTT.

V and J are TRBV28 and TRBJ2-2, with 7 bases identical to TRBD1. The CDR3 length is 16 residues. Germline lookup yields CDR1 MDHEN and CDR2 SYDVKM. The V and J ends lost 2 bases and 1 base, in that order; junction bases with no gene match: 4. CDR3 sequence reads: CASSLLRTGNTGELFF. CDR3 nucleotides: TGTGCCAGCAGTTTACTAAGGACAGGGAACACCGGGGAGCTGTTTTTT.

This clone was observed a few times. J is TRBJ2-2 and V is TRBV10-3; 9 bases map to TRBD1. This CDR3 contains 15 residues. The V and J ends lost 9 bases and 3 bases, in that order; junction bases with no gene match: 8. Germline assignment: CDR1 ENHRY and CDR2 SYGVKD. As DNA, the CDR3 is TGTGCCATACGACAGGGGGGACTGGACACCGGGGAGCTGTTTTTT. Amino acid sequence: CAIRQGGLDTGELFF.

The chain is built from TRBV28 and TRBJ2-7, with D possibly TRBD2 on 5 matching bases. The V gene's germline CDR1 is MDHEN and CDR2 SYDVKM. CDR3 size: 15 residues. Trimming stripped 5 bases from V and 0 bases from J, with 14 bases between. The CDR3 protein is CASSIGGRSSYEQYF. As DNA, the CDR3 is TGTGCCAGCAGTATCGGAGGTCGAAGCTCCTACGAGCAGTACTTC.

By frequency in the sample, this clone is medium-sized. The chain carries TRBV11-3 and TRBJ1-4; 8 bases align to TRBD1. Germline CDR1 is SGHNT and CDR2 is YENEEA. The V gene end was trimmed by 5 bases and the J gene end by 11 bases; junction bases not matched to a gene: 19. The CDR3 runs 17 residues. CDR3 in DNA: TGTGCCAGCAGCCCCCCCTTCTCGACAGGGGTAGGGGCTAAACTGTTTTTT. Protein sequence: CASSPPFSTGVGAKLFF. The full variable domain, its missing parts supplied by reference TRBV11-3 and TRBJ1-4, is EAGVVQSPRYKIIEKKQPVAFWCNPISGHNTLYWYLQNLGQGPELLIRYENEEAVDDSQLPKDRFSAERLKGVDSTLKIQPAELGDSAVYLCASSPPFSTGVGAKLFFGSGTQLSVL.

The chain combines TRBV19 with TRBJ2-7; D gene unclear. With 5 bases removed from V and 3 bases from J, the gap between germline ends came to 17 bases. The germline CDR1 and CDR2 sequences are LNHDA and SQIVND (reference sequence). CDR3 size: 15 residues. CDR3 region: CASSQIEGLVYEQYF. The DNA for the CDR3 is TGTGCCAGTAGTCAAATTGAAGGTCTGGTCTACGAGCAGTACTTC.

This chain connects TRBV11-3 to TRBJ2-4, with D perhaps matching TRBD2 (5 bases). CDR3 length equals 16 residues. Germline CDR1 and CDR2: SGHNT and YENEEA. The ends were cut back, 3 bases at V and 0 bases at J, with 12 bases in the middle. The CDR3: CASSLERVGAKNIQYF. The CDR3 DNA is TGTGCCAGCAGCTTGGAGAGGGTAGGAGCCAAAAACATTCAGTACTTC. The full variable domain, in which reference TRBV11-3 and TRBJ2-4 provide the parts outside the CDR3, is EAGVVQSPRYKIIEKKQPVAFWCNPISGHNTLYWYLQNLGQGPELLIRYENEEAVDDSQLPKDRFSAERLKGVDSTLKIQPAELGDSAVYLCASSLERVGAKNIQYFGAGTRLSVL.

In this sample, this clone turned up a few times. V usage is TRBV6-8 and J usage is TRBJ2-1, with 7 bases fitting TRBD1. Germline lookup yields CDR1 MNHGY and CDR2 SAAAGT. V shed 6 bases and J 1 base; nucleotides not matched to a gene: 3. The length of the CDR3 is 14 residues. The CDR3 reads CASSDRVSYNEQFF. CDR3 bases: TGTGCCAGCAGCGACAGGGTTTCCTACAATGAGCAGTTCTTC.